This T cell receptor (beta chain) is drawn from a study of OX40 agonist ivuxolimab in advanced cancers. Study-wide background: Ivuxolimab, which is an agonistic anti-OX40 (CD134) antibody, was administered to the patients.

Germline V lookup: CDR1 MNHNY, CDR2 SVGAGI (reference sequence). V gave up 6 bases and J gave up 4 bases, with 12 bases separating them. The CDR3 consists of 14 residues. Points on this clone: The antigen remains undetermined.

Autoimmune disease history or systemic immunosuppression meant exclusion. Whole-study findings and limits: Relatively little clonal expansion, among the lowest observed, appeared in partial responders at 0.1-3.0 mg/kg. The study found that CD8+ T cells averaged more expanded clones than CD4+.

Only in-frame clones appear in the TCRdb table, and some are missing; sequencing was by immunoSEQ multiplex PCR. The data contain about 48,000 clones, 70% to 90% of them singletons. This receptor was obtained from an adult with an advanced solid tumor such as melanoma, head and neck, liver or kidney cancer. The rearrangement uses TRBV6-6 and TRBJ1-4; D is unresolved. The specimen was CD4+ or CD8+ T cells sorted from blood, collected in a trial of the OX40 agonist ivuxolimab. CDR3 DNA sequence: TGTGCCAGCAGCCCTAGCGGCTATAATGAAAAACTGTTTTTT. It is translated as CASSPSGYNEKLFF.